This TCR beta chain was sequenced during a study of T cell responses to AZD1222 COVID-19 vaccine. About the study: Pooling was applied to second doses at about 4 or about 12 weeks. Findings and caveats of the study: There were mostly white British donors and more females than males, and clonal diversity was possibly underestimated.

This clone was observed a few times. Its antigen is currently unknown. The length of the CDR3 is 15 residues. V lost 3 bases, J lost 7 bases, and 5 bases stayed unmatched. Looked up from germline, CDR1 is SGDLS and CDR2 is YYNGEE. Generated by immunoSEQ multiplex PCR, the TCRdb table keeps only in-frame clones and is missing some. The sample holds 84,000 or so clones, 80% to 90% seen once. The source of this sequence is an adult in good health. Material: peripheral blood, obtained on day 0 of AZD1222 vaccination. The chain recombines TRBV9 with TRBJ1-6; 9 positions match TRBD1. The CDR3 sequence: CASSDRQGENSPLHF. The CDR3 DNA is TGTGCCAGCAGCGATCGACAGGGGGAAAATTCACCCCTCCACTTT.